This T cell receptor beta chain was observed in a study of cytomegalovirus exposure and HLA in healthy donors. Overall study results and limits: Specificity of three CMV-associated chains for CMV antigens was verified in vitro. CMV serostatus was the sole immune exposure data available. In a later analysis, a genetic analysis reported fewer productive-TCR N-insertions in an Asian-associated ancestry cluster than the cohort average.

Among the donors, all were healthy bone marrow donors. PCR used 60 Vbeta primers and 13 Jbeta primers. The protocol was immunoSEQ multiplex PCR, while the TCRdb copy is restricted to in-frame clones and leaves out a portion. The sample has over 130,000 clones; approximately 65% are singletons. Germline lookup yields CDR1 SGHTA and CDR2 FQGTGA. V lost 3 bases to trimming and J lost 4 bases; unmatched junction nucleotides: 7. The CDR3 sequence is 16 residues long. About this clone itself: Its specificity is not known.

The chain uses TRBV7-3 and TRBJ2-2; 8 bases line up with TRBD2. The receptor was derived from a woman aged 60-75 years in good health and CMV-seronegative. The sample taken for sequencing was PBMCs. The CDR3: CASSFRGGSGTGELFF. CDR3 in DNA: TGTGCCAGCAGCTTCCGGGGGGGCTCTGGCACCGGGGAGCTGTTTTTT.